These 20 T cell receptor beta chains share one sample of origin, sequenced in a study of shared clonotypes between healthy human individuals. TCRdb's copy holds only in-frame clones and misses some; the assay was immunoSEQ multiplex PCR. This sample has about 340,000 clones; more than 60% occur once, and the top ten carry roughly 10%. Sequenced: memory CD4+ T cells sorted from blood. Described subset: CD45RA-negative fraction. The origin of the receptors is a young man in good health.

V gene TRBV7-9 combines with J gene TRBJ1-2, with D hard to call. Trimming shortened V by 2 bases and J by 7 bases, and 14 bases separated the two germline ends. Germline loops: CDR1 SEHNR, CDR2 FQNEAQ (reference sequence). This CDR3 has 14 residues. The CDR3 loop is CASSLIRGAGGYTF. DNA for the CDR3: TGTGCCAGCAGCTTAATTCGGGGAGCAGGTGGCTACACCTTC.

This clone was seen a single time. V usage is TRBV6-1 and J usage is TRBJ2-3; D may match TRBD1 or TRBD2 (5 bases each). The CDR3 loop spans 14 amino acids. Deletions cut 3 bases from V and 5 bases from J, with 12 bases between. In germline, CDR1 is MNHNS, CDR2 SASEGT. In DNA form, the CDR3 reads TGTGCCAGCAGTGAGGGGGTAAGAGGAGATACGCAGTATTTT. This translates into CASSEGVRGDTQYF.

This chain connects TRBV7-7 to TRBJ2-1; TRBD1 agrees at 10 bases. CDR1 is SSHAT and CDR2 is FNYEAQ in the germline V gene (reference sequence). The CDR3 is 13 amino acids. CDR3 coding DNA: TGTGCTAGCGGGACAGGGGTAGGCAATGAGCAGTTCTTC. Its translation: CASGTGVGNEQFF.

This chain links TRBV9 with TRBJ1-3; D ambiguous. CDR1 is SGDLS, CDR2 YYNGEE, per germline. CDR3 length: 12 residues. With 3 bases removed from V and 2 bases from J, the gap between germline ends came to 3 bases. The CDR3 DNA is TGTGCCAGCAGCGCCCCTGGAAACACCATATATTTT. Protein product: CASSAPGNTIYF.

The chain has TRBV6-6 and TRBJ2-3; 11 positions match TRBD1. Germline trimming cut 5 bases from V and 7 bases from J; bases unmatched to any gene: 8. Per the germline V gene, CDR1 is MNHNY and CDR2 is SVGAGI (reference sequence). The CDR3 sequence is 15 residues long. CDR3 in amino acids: CASSQPGQGVYTQYF. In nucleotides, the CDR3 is TGTGCCAGCAGTCAACCGGGACAGGGGGTTTATACGCAGTATTTT.

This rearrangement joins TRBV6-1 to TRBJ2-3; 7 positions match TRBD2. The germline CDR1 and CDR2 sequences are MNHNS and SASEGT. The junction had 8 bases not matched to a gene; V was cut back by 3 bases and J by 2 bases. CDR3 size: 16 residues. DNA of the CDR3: TGTGCCAGCAGTGAGATTCCCAGCGGGAACACAGATACGCAGTATTTT. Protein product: CASSEIPSGNTDTQYF.

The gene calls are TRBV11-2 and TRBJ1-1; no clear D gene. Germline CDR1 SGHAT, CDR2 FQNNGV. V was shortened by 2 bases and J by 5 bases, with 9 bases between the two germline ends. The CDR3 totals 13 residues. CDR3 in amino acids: CASSLRRGTEAFF. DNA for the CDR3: TGTGCCAGCAGCTTAAGGAGAGGGACTGAAGCTTTCTTT. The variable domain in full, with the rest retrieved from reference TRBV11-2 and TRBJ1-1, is EAGVAQSPRYKIIEKRQSVAFWCNPISGHATLYWYQQILGQGPKLLIQFQNNGVVDDSQLPKDRFSAERLKGVDSTLKIQPAKLEDSAVYLCASSLRRGTEAFFGQGTRLTVV.

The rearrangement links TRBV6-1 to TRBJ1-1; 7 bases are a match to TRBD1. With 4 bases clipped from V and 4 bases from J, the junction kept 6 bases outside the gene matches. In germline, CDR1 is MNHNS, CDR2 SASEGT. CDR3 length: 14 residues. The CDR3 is CASSGRQGGTEAFF. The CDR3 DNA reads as TGTGCCAGCAGTGGACGACAGGGCGGCACTGAAGCTTTCTTT.

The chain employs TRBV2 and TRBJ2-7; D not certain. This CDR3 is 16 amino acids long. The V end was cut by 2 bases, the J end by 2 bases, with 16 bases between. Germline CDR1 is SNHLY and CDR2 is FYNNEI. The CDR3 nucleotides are TGTGCCAGCAGTGAAAGGAAACAGAGCCTCCCCTACGAGCAGTACTTC. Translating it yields CASSERKQSLPYEQYF.

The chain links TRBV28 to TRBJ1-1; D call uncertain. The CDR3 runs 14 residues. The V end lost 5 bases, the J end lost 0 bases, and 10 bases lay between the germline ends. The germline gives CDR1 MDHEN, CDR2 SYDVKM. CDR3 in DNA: TGTGCCAGCAGTGATCACATAGTGAACACTGAAGCTTTCTTT. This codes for CASSDHIVNTEAFF.

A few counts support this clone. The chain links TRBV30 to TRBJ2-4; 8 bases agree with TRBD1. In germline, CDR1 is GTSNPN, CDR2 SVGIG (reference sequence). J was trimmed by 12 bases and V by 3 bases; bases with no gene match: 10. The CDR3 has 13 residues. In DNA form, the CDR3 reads TGTGCCTGGAGCCTCTCGGACAGGGCTACTCAGTACTTC. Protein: CAWSLSDRATQYF.

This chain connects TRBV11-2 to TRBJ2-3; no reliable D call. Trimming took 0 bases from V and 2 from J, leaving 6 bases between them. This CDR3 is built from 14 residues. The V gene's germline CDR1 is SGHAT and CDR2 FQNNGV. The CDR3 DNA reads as TGTGCCAGCAGCTTAGATACCGACACAGATACGCAGTATTTT. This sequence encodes CASSLDTDTDTQYF.

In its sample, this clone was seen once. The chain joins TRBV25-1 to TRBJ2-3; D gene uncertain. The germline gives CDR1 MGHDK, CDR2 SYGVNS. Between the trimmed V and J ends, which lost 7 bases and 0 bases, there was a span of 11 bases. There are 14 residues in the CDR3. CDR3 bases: TGTGCCAGCACCCTCTCCGGAAGCACAGATACGCAGTATTTT. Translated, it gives CASTLSGSTDTQYF. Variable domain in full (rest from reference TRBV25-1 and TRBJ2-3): EADIYQTPRYLVIGTGKKITLECSQTMGHDKMYWYQQDPGMELHLIHYSYGVNSTEKGDLSSESTVSRIRTEHFPLTLESARPSHTSQYLCASTLSGSTDTQYFGPGTRLTVL.

The CDR3 spells CASSDSGTSGTITPQNIQYF. The DNA for the CDR3 is TGTGCCAGCAGTGACTCAGGGACTAGCGGGACCATCACCCCCCAAAACATTCAGTACTTC. The chain joins TRBV6-4 to TRBJ2-4, with TRBD2 matching 13 bases. The CDR3 length is 20 residues. The germline CDR1 and CDR2 sequences are MRHNA and SNTAGT. The junction had 13 bases not matched to a gene; V was cut back by 0 bases and J by 5 bases.

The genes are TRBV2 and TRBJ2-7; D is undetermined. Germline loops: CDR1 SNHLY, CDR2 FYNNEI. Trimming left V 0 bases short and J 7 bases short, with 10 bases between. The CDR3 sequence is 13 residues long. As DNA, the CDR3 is TGTGCCAGCAGTGAAGCGTGGGCTACTGAGCAGTACTTC. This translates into CASSEAWATEQYF.

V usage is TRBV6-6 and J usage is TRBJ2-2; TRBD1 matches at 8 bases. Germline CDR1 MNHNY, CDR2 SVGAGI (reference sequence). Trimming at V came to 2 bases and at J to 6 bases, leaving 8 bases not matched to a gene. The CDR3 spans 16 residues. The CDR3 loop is CASSYRQGAFAGELFF. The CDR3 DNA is TGTGCCAGCAGTTACAGGCAGGGGGCGTTTGCCGGGGAGCTGTTTTTT.

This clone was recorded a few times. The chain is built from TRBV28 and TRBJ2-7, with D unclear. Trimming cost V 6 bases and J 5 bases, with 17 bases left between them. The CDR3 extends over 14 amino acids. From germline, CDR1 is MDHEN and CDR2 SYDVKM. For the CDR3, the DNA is TGTGCCAGCAGCCCTCTTGTAGGGTTCGACGAGCAGTACTTC. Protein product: CASSPLVGFDEQYF.

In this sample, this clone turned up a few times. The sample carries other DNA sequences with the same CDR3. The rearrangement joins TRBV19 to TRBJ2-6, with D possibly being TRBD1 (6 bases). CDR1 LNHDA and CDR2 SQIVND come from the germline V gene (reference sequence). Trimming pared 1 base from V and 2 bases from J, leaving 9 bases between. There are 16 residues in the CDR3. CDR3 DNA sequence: TGTGCCAGTAGTATAGTTCCAGGGGCTGGGGCCAACGTCCTGACTTTC. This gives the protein CASSIVPGAGANVLTF.

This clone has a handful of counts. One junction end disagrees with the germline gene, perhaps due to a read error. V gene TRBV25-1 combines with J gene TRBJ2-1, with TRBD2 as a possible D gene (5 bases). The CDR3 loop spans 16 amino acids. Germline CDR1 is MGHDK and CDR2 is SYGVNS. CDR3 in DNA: TGTGCCAGCAGTGAATATGAGGGAAGTAGGTACAGTGAGCAGTTCTTC. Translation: CASSEYEGSRYSEQFF.

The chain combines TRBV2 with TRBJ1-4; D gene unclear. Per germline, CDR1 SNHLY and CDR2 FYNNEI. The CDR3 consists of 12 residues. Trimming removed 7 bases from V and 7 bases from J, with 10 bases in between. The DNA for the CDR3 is TGTGCCAGCACCCCGGGAGGTGAAAAACTGTTTTTT. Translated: CASTPGGEKLFF.